This T cell receptor beta chain derives from a study of blood T cell repertoires in COVID-19. Study at large: Italy, Spain and the United States were the sources of the convalescent and acute COVID-19 samples. PBMCs, B-cell-depleted T cells, or T cells provided the cDNA or gDNA that made up the material.

Original data processing: From reference gene primer amplification, estimates of nucleated cell counts were derived. The data were produced by immunoSEQ multiplex PCR, yet TCRdb's version contains in-frame clones alone and is incomplete. The V and J calls and clone size are taken from that table; D and trimming were inferred from the DNA. This sample has fewer than 300,000 clones, with more than 80% found just once. Trimming cost V 3 bases and J 3 bases, with 18 bases left between them. The CDR3 has 16 amino acids. Germline V gene data show CDR1 as MNHNY and CDR2 as SVGAGI (reference sequence). Resolution of symptoms, clearance, or two negative PCRs was present in recovered Cohort 3 donors.

The chain couples TRBV6-6 to TRBJ2-7, with D possibly being TRBD1 (5 bases). The sequence derives from a woman younger than 45 who had recovered from COVID-19. The sample consisted of PBMCs or T cells enriched from blood (not recorded which). Here the CDR3 reads CASSYWPGNKVYEQYF. The CDR3 DNA reads TGTGCCAGCAGTTATTGGCCAGGGAATAAAGTCTACGAGCAGTACTTC.